This section outlines one TCR beta chain sequence together with its context. No antigen is known for it. With the read ending 3 residues before the CDR3 end, the germline J gene is used to fill in that end. The data belong to a study of T cells in women clearing cervical HPV infection (dated by TCRdb to 2017 to 2018). Looking at the study overall: Cases were approximately 25 women with histologically confirmed HPV16-related CIN3 or worse, including a couple of invasive cancers. The controls were around 26 women whose single incident HPV16 infection cleared within 12 months with no development of precancer or cancer. Blood from cases was collected at the visit where the lesion was first found, while blood from controls was collected once the infection could no longer be detected. For cases, the median interval between lesion detection and blood sampling was about 160 days, with an interquartile range of about 80 to 210 days. Because only a few women had HLA typing data, the possibility that HLA type acted as a confounder could not be ruled out. The exploratory proof-of-principle case-control study was nested within the Guanacaste HPV Natural History Study in Costa Rica and compared TCR repertoires across cervical HPV16 outcomes. Cases and controls were matched on year of sample collection and on age within five years. Cases had a median age of 34 years and controls had a median age of around 40, with no significant differences in baseline characteristics. The parent cohort enrolled about 10,000 women aged 18 or older in Guanacaste, Costa Rica, during about 1993 to 1994 and followed them for six to eight years. As quality controls, five blinded duplicates were added to each group, bringing the total to roughly 60 samples made up of around 50 participants and 10 or so replicates. Findings and caveats that apply to the study as a whole: Because the number of T cells per sample was unknown, the richness differences could reflect varying T-cell content rather than repertoire biology. TCR repertoire richness was significantly higher in CIN3+ cases than in controls across sequencing depths, while evenness did not differ. Cases were distinguished from controls with an estimated AUC of about 0.78 by random forest classifiers combining richness and V gene abundances. The cross-sectional design could not show whether associations preceded infection or resulted from it; effector/memory subsets and HPV-specific T cells were not isolated. Lower TRBV6-7 relative abundance was observed in cases than in controls (roughly 0.12% versus 0.15%; Bonferroni P = 0.0008).

Every participant had a single incident cervical HPV16 infection, and prevalent HPV16 infections were excluded. Cervical HPV DNA was detected with MY09/MY11 PCR, and genotyping was done with dot-blot hybridization. Less than 19 mL of heparinized blood was centrifuged, after which the buffy coat was aliquoted, frozen at -30 degrees C, and then stored at -80 degrees C. QIAGEN kits were used to extract genomic DNA from the buffy coat specimens. There are 14 amino acids in the CDR3, from cysteine to phenylalanine inclusive. The DNA shown is the part of the CDR3 that was read: 33 bases, in frame from base 1. Ends trimmed: V by 4 bases, J by 6 bases; bases unmatched to a gene: 6. The germline V gene supplies CDR1 SQVTM and CDR2 ANQGSEA. TCR beta CDR3 regions were amplified by multiplex PCR using the immunoSEQ assay from an average of approximately 1,200 ng genomic DNA per sample. To correct primer bias, the assay used a complete synthetic TCR repertoire to set an amplification baseline. Amplicons were sequenced on the Illumina platform. In the paper's pipeline: Sequences were error-corrected by clustering with frequency ratios and a modified nearest-neighbor algorithm and were then analyzed in the immunoSEQ Analyzer with IMGT gene definitions. TCR richness and evenness were averaged over 20 rarefaction repeats at each rarefaction depth, excluding samples with fewer sequences than the depth. Relative abundances of V, D and J genes were compared between groups using Wilcoxon rank sum tests, with FDR correction applied. Blinded duplicates gave an intraclass correlation of about 96% for TCR richness and an average of about 76% across around 70 gene segments. TCRdb limited this immuneACCESS table to in-frame rearrangements with V and J called. A share of clones is missing; checked studies link under half to unresolved V genes, and the rest is unexplained. That table is the source of V, J and clone size, and D and trimming were worked out from the DNA. The sample's clone listing holds around 39,000 clones. The ten largest clones take up 4.5% to 6% of the sample.

The origin of this receptor is a woman aged 18 to 69 with a cervical HPV16 infection that either progressed to CIN3+ or cleared (not recorded which). This sequence uses TRBV29-1 and TRBJ1-5, with 10 bases matching TRBD1. The sequencing sample was made of blood buffy coat. CDR3 DNA, as far as it was read: TGCAGCGTTGTCTGGGGACAGGGGTCTCAGCCC. Protein translation: CSVVWGQGSQP. The full CDR3 is CSVVWGQGSQPQHF.